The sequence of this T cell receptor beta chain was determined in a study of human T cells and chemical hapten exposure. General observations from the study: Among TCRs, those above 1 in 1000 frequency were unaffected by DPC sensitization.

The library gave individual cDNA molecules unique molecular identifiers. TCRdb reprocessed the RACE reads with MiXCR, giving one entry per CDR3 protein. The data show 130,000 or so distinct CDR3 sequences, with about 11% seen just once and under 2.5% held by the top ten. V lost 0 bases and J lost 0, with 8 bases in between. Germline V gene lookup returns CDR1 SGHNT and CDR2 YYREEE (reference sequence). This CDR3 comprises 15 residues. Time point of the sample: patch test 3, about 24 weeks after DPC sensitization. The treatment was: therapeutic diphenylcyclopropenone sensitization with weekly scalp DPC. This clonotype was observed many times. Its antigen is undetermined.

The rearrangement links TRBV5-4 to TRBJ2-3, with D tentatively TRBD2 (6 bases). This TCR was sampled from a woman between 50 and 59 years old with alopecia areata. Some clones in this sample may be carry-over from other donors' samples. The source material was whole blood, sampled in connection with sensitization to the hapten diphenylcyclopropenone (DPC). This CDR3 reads CASSLAGVSTDTQYF. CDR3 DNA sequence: TGTGCCAGCAGCTTGGCGGGAGTAAGCACAGATACGCAGTATTTT.